The following is a T cell receptor (beta chain) sequence with its context. Antigen: not known. The CDR3 runs to 15 residues. Germline V gene sequence: CDR1 SEHNR, CDR2 FQNEAQ (reference sequence). The record originates from a study of monozygotic twins with inflammatory bowel disease. Whole-study results and caveats: What may have added variability to patient repertoires is that immunosuppressive treatments differed. It was observed that concordant and discordant twins did not differ in repertoire similarity, possibly given limited power. Patients with IBD had less TCRbeta diversity (inverse Simpson) than their healthy co-twins.

TCRdb reprocessed the 5' RACE reads, with one entry per CDR3 protein and no DNA. The sample has 400,000 or so distinct CDR3 sequences. The sample comprised blood. The sequence was obtained from a human donor with ulcerative colitis or Crohn's disease, or a healthy co-twin of an affected twin (not recorded which). This rearrangement joins TRBV7-9 to TRBJ2-6; TCRdb's D call, TRBD1, is unchecked because there is no DNA. The CDR3 loop reads CAIQGTNSGANVLTF.